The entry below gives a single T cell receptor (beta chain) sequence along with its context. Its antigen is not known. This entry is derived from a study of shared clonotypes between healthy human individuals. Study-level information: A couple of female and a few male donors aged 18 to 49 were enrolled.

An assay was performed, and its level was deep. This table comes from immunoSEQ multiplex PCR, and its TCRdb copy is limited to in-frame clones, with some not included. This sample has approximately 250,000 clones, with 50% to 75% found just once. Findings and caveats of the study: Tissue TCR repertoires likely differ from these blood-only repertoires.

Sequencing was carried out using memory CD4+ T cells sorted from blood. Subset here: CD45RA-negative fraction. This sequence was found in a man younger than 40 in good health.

The CDR3 spells CASSDENTEAFF. DNA of the CDR3: TGTGCCAGCAGTGACGAAAACACTGAAGCTTTCTTT. The chain is built from TRBV25-1 and TRBJ1-1, with D unclear. Germline V CDR1 and CDR2: MGHDK, SYGVNS. The CDR3 extends over 12 amino acids. V was cut by 3 bases and J by 2 bases, with 4 bases left in between.